This T cell receptor (beta chain) is from a study of cytomegalovirus exposure and HLA in healthy donors. General observations from the study: Cytomegalovirus-associated TCR beta chains were listed, numbering under 200. The tendency of first-cohort TCR clusters to co-occur in the roughly 110 validation repertoires was the finding of a later analysis.

Assay used: immunoSEQ multiplex PCR; TCRdb lists only in-frame clones, some missing. The repertoire consists of about 120,000 clones, with 89% occurring once and the leading ten covering about 2%. For this clone: The antigen remains unidentified.

The germline gives CDR1 SGHVS, CDR2 FNYEAQ. The length of the CDR3 is 13 residues. Trimming took off 0 bases at V and 5 bases at J, with 8 bases between the two ends. The specimen was PBMCs. The source of this sequence is a woman between 18 and 29 years old in good health and CMV-seronegative. The chain links TRBV7-6 to TRBJ2-7; D is perhaps TRBD1 (5 bases). The CDR3 loop reads CASSLAGVDEQYF. CDR3 sequence (DNA): TGTGCCAGCAGCTTAGCAGGGGTCGACGAGCAGTACTTC.